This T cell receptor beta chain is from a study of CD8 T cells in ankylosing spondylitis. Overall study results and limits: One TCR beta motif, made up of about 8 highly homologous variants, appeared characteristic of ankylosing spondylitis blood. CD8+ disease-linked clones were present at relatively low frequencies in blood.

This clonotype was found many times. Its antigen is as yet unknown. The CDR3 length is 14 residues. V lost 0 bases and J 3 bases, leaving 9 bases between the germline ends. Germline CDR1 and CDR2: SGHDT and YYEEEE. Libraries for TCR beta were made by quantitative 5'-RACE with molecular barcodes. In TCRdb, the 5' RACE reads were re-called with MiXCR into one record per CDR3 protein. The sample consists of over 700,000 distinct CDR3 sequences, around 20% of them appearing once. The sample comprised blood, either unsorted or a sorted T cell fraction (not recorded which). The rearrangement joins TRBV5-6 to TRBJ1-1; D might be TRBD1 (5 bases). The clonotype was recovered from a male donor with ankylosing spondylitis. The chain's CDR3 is CASSLGDGDTEAFF. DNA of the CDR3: TGTGCCAGCAGCTTGGGGGACGGAGACACTGAAGCTTTCTTT.